A single sample gave rise to the 3 T cell receptor beta chains below, sequenced in a study of T cell repertoires in cytomegalovirus infection. Via MiXCR, TCRdb re-called the reads, giving one row per CDR3 protein. The sample has roughly 320,000 distinct CDR3 sequences, 9% to 9.5% seen once; the top ten hold approximately 4.7%. The sequenced sample consisted of PBMCs. These receptors were taken from a human donor in good health (CMV status not recorded). Some clones in this sample may be carry-over from other donors' samples.

This clonotype was seen only a few times. V gene TRBV14 combines with J gene TRBJ1-3; no firm D call. Germline CDR1 and CDR2: SGHDN and FVKESK. V was cut by 0 bases and J by 0 bases, with 3 bases left in between. The CDR3 has 14 residues. The CDR3 DNA reads TGTGCCAGCAGCCAAGATCGCTCTGGAAACACCATATATTTT. As protein: CASSQDRSGNTIYF.

This clonotype was seen only a few times. V usage is TRBV20-1 and J usage is TRBJ2-5; the D is unclear. This CDR3 has 13 amino acids. CDR1 and CDR2 from the germline V gene are DFQATT and SNEGSKA (reference sequence). V gave up 0 bases and J gave up 4 bases, with 9 bases separating them. The CDR3 nucleotides are TGCAGTGCTAGAGACCCGTTTGGAGAGACCCAGTACTTC. Translated, it gives CSARDPFGETQYF.

This clonotype was seen more than once but under ten times. The rearrangement joins TRBV20-1 to TRBJ1-6; TRBD1 might be the D (6 bases). This CDR3 contains 15 residues. CDR1 and CDR2 (germline): DFQATT, SNEGSKA (reference sequence). V was clipped by 7 bases and J by 7 bases, with 20 bases between them. The DNA of the CDR3 is TGCAGTGTTAAGACAGGCCGTCCTACGAATTCACCCCTCCACTTT. Translating gives CSVKTGRPTNSPLHF.